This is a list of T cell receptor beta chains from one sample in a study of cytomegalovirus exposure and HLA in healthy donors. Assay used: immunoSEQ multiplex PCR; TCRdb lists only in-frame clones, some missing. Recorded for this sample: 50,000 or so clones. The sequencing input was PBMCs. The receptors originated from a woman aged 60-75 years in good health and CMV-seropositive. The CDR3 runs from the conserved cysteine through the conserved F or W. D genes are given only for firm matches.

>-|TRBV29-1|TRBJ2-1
TGCAGCGTCGATCGGGGCAATGAGCAGTTCTTC
CSVDRGNEQFF
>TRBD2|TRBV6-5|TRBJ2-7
TGTGCCAGCAGGCCTAGCGGGTCCTACGAGCAGTACTTC
CASRPSGSYEQYF
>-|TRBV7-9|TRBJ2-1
TGTGCCAGCAGCACCGGACAGAGCTCCTACAATGAGCAGTTCTTC
CASSTGQSSYNEQFF
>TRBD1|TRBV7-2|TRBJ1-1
TGTGCCAGCAGCTATCGGACAGGGAGGGCTGAAGCTTTCTTT
CASSYRTGRAEAFF
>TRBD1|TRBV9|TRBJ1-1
TGTGCCAGCAGCGTAGTGCAGGGGGCGACTGAAGCTTTCTTT
CASSVVQGATEAFF
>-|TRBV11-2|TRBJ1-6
TGTGCCAGCAGCTTAGTATGGAGGGAAGACATGGATTCACCCCTCCACTTT
CASSLVWREDMDSPLHF
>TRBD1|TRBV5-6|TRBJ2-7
TGTGCCAGCAGCTTGAGACAGGGGGCGGGCGAGCAGTACTTC
CASSLRQGAGEQYF
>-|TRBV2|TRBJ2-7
TGTGCCAGCTGCCGGGACATACCCTACGAGCAGTACTTC
CASCRDIPYEQYF
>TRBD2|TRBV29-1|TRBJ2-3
TGCAGCCTTAGCGGGGGGGCCGGAGATACGCAGTATTTT
CSLSGGAGDTQYF
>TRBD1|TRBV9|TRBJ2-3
TGTGCCAGCACCCCCAGGGGACAGGGAATAGATACGCAGTATTTT
CASTPRGQGIDTQYF
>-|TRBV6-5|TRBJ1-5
TGTGCCAGCAGTTCCGGCAGGGTAGGGCAGCCCCAGCATTTT
CASSSGRVGQPQHF
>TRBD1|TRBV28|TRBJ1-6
TGTGCCAGCAGTTCAGGGGACAGGAATTCACCCCTCCACTTT
CASSSGDRNSPLHF
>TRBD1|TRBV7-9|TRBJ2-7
TGTGCCAGCAGCTTATGGTACGGGACAGGGCTGAACGAGCAGTACTTC
CASSLWYGTGLNEQYF
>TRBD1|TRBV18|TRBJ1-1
TGTGCCAGCGCACCCCCGGGACAGGGAGTGAACACTGAAGCTTTCTTT
CASAPPGQGVNTEAFF
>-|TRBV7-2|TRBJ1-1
TGTGCCAGCAGCTTATCGGGGTACTCTAACACTGAAGCTTTCTTT
CASSLSGYSNTEAFF
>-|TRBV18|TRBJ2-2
TGTGCCAGCTCACCGAGGGCAGCCGAATGGGACACCGGGGAGCTGTTTTTT
CASSPRAAEWDTGELFF
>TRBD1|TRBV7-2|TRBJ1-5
TGTGCCAGCAGCTTCGACAGGGTTCTTAGCAATCAGCCCCAGCATTTT
CASSFDRVLSNQPQHF
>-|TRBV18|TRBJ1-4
TGTGCCAGCTCACCAGGTGTGCAGGGGCGAGAAAAACTGTTTTTT
CASSPGVQGREKLFF
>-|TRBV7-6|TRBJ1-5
TGTGCCAGCAGCCCCGGCGGGCCACAGCAGTCCCAGCATTTT
CASSPGGPQQSQHF
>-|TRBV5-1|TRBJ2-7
TGCGCCAGCAGCTTCGAAGGGGTCGCCTACGAGCAGTACTTC
CASSFEGVAYEQYF
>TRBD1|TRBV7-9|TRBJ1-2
TGTGCCAGCAGCTCCTCCGGGACAGGGGTCAACTATGGCTACACCTTC
CASSSSGTGVNYGYTF
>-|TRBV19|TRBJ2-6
TGTGCCAGTACCGACGAGGGCGCTGGGGCCAACGTCCTGACTTTC
CASTDEGAGANVLTF
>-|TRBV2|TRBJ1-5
TGTGCCAGCAGTGATCTAAACGGCAATCAGCCCCAGCATTTT
CASSDLNGNQPQHF
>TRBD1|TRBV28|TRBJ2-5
TGTGCCAGCAGCCATCGGACAGGGGAGGAGACCCAGTACTTC
CASSHRTGEETQYF
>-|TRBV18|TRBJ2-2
TGTGCCAGCTCCCCGACAGTCAGCCCAACCGGGGAGCTGTTTTTT
CASSPTVSPTGELFF
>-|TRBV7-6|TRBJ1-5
TGTGCCAGCAGCTTAGGAGAACAGGGCTCTCAGCCCCAGCATTTT
CASSLGEQGSQPQHF
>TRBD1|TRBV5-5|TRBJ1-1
TGTGCCAGCAGCCCGGACAGGAGTCAAGCTTTCTTT
CASSPDRSQAFF
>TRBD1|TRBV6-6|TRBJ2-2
TGTGCCAGCAAAGAGGGGGCGGACACCGGGGAGCTGTTTTTT
CASKEGADTGELFF
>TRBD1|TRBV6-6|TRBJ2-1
TGTGCCAGCAGGGGGGACAGGGATACCTACAATGAGCAGTTCTTC
CASRGDRDTYNEQFF
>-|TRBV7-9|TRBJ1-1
TGTGCCAGCAGCCCGGGGGTGGAAGGGTCTGAAGCTTTCTTT
CASSPGVEGSEAFF
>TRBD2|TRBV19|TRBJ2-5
TGTGCCAGTAGTTGGGCTAGCGGGGGGCAAGAGACCCAGTACTTC
CASSWASGGQETQYF
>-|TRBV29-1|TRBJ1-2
TGCAGCGTAACCCCAGGGTCAGCTAGCTATGGCTACACCTTC
CSVTPGSASYGYTF
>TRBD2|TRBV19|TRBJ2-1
TGTGCCAGTAGTATACTAGCGGGGGGCATAAGCTCCTACAATGAGCAGTTCTTC
CASSILAGGISSYNEQFF
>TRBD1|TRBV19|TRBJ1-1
TGTGCCAGTAGTATAACAGGGGTCACTGAAGCTTTCTTT
CASSITGVTEAFF
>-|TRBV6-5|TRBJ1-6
TGTGCCAGCAGTCCTAGGCAGGACTACGGATCACCCCTCCACTTT
CASSPRQDYGSPLHF